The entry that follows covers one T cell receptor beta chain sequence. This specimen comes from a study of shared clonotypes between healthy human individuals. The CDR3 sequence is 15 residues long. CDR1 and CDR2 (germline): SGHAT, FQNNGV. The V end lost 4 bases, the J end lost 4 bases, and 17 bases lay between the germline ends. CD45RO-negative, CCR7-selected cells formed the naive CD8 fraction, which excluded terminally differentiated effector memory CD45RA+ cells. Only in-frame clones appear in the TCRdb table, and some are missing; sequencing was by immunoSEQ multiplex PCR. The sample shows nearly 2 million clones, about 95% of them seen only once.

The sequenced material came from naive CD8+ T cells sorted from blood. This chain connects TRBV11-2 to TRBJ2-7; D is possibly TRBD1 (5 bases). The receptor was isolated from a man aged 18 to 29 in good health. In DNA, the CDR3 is TGTGCCAGCAGCTCCGACAGAAATGGGGCTTACGAGCAGTACTTC. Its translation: CASSSDRNGAYEQYF.